These T cell receptor beta chains were read from a single sample in a study of lymphopenia after photon versus proton radiotherapy. The assay was immunoSEQ multiplex PCR, and TCRdb's table has in-frame clones only and misses some. The repertoire holds around 16,000 clones, with 70% to 90% as singletons. The sample consisted of peripheral blood, taken from a patient treated with proton-based radiotherapy. The receptors derive from a woman aged 55-70 years with cholangiocarcinoma. Some clones in this sample may be carry-over from other donors' samples. Each CDR3 is given with its conserved first and last residue. A D gene is named only where the DNA matches it firmly. Clone size is not always given. Where it is, it says once, few, many or a class for expanded clones.

TRBJ2-2 TRBV7-6 TRBD2 - TGTGCCAGCAGCGAGCGGGATCTCACCGGGGAGCTGTTTTTT CASSERDLTGELFF
TRBJ2-1 TRBV6-4 TRBD2 - TGTGCCAGCCCCCAAATGAGGGAGGGCCTGAATGAGCAGTTCTTC CASPQMREGLNEQFF
TRBJ2-6 TRBV19 - - TGTGCCAGTAGTAGACAGGCGGGTGGGGCCAACGTCCTGACTTTC CASSRQAGGANVLTF
TRBJ1-5 TRBV4-1 TRBD1 - TGCGCCAGCAGCTCACGACAGGGGGCGAATCAGCCCCAGCATTTT CASSSRQGANQPQHF
TRBJ1-6 TRBV5-1 - - TGCGCCAGCAGCTTGGAGGGAAGCAATTCACCCCTCTACTTT CASSLEGSNSPLYF
TRBJ1-5 TRBV6-5 - - TGTGCCAGCAGCTCCGACACGAATAGCAATCAGCCCCAGCATTTT CASSSDTNSNQPQHF
TRBJ2-2 TRBV7-7 - - TGTGCCAGCAGACTTACAGGAGCGAACACCGGGGAGCTGTTTTTT CASRLTGANTGELFF
TRBJ2-5 TRBV21-1 - - TGTGCCAGCAGCAAAGGTCCTTGGGGGTACTTC CASSKGPWGYF
TRBJ2-3 TRBV10-2 - once TGCGCCAGCATTTTAGCAGATACGCAGTATTTT CASILADTQYF
TRBJ1-2 TRBV25-1 - - TGTGCCAGCAGTGAATATACAGAGCCCTATGGCTACACCTTC CASSEYTEPYGYTF
TRBJ2-5 TRBV19 TRBD1 - TGTGCCAGTAGTATTGGTACAGGGGAAGAGACCCAGTACTTC CASSIGTGEETQYF